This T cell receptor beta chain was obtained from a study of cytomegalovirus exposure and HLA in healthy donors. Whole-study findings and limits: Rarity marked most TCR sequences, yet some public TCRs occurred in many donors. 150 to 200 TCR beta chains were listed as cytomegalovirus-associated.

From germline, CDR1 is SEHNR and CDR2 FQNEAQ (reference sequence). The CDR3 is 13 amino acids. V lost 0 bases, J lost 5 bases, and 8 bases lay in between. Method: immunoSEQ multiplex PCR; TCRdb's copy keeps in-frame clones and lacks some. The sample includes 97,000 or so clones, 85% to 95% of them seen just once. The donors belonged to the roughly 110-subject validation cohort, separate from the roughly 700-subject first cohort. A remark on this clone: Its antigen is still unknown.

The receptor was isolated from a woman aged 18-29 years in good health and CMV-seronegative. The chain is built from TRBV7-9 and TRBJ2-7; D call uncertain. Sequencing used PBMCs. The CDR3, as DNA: TGTGCCAGCAGCTTAGCGACAACCAACGAGCAGTACTTC. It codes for CASSLATTNEQYF.